These 9 T cell receptor beta chains were sequenced from one sample in a study of prognosis after radiotherapy for stage I lung cancer. Genomic DNA was the source, and TCR beta CDR3 was amplified from it by two-round multiplex PCR. With primers specific to each TRBV and TRBJ gene, the first-round PCR was performed. MiXCR, run by TCRdb on the multiplex PCR reads, gives a single entry per CDR3 protein. The data contain approximately 30,000 distinct CDR3 sequences, around a third of them singletons. This specimen consisted of PBMCs, obtained before or after stereotactic body radiation therapy (not recorded which). The receptor set was obtained from a donor at least 50 years old with non-small cell lung cancer.

This clonotype was detected ten times or more. The genes are TRBV12-3 or TRBV12-4 and TRBJ2-1, with no clear D. This CDR3 is built from 14 residues. V was pared by 6 bases and J by 5 bases, with 14 bases between. CDR3 bases: TGTGCCAGCAGCCCGACTTGGGCCGACAATGAGCAGTTCTTC. Translated, it gives CASSPTWADNEQFF.

This clonotype was seen many times. The chain has TRBV19 and TRBJ2-7, with D possibly matching TRBD1 (7 bases). The CDR3 contains 13 residues. Germline-derived CDR1 and CDR2 are LNHDA and SQIVND (reference sequence). Trimming took off 6 bases at V and 6 bases at J, with 15 bases between the two ends. The CDR3 reads CASRQGGLGEQYF. The CDR3 DNA reads as TGTGCCAGTAGGCAGGGGGGATTGGGCGAGCAGTACTTC. Together with reference TRBV19 and TRBJ2-7, the CDR3 gives the full variable domain: DGGITQSPKYLFRKEGQNVTLSCEQNLNHDAMYWYRQDPGQGLRLIYYSQIVNDFQKGDIAEGYSVSREKKESFPLTVTSAQKNPTAFYLCASRQGGLGEQYFGPGTRLTVT.

Ten or more counts support this clonotype. The DNA for the CDR3 is TGTGCCAGCACCCTAGAGGGTGGTCTCTCTGGGGCCAACGTCCTGACTTTC. This sequence encodes CASTLEGGLSGANVLTF. The chain is built from TRBV2 and TRBJ2-6; maybe TRBD2 (5 bases). Germline V gives CDR1 SNHLY, CDR2 FYNNEI. The CDR3 runs to 17 residues. The V end lost 7 bases, the J end lost 0 bases, and 16 bases lay between the germline ends.

This clonotype was detected ten times or more. This chain joins TRBV11-2 and TRBJ2-5; D uncertain. Trimming took 5 bases from V and 1 from J, leaving 14 bases between them. Germline lookup yields CDR1 SGHAT and CDR2 FQNNGV. This CDR3 has 15 residues. CDR3 loop: CASSPGSNRQETQYF. CDR3 DNA: TGTGCCAGCAGCCCTGGGTCAAACCGCCAAGAGACCCAGTACTTC.

This clonotype is medium-sized in the sample. This chain connects TRBV7-9 to TRBJ2-7; 10 positions match TRBD1. Germline values: CDR1 SEHNR, CDR2 FQNEAQ (reference sequence). CDR3 length: 15 amino acids. V gave up 2 bases and J gave up 5 bases; unmatched junction bases: 6. CDR3 protein: CASSLHATGGDEQYF. The DNA of the CDR3 is TGTGCCAGCAGCTTACACGCGACAGGGGGCGACGAGCAGTACTTC.

This clonotype was picked up many times. The chain uses TRBV20-1 and TRBJ2-1; D is uncertain. Trimming left V 0 bases short and J 4 bases short, with 13 bases between. The CDR3 totals 15 residues. Germline CDR1 and CDR2: DFQATT and SNEGSKA (reference sequence). The CDR3 region has the DNA TGCAGTGCTAGAGACCATCCGGACGTATACAATGAGCAGTTCTTC. This sequence encodes CSARDHPDVYNEQFF.

The table lists this clonotype with many counts. The V and J genes are TRBV11-2 and TRBJ2-5; D is undetermined. This CDR3 has 11 residues. Trimming shortened V by 5 bases and J by 7 bases, and 8 bases separated the two germline ends. CDR1 and CDR2 (germline): SGHAT, FQNNGV. DNA for the CDR3: TGTGCCAGCAGCGCGACTCGGACCCAGTACTTC. Amino acid sequence: CASSATRTQYF.

The rearrangement joins TRBV27 to TRBJ2-1; D may be TRBD2 (6 bases). V was trimmed by 0 bases and J by 8 bases, leaving 20 bases between them. Germline CDR1 is MNHEY and CDR2 is SMNVEV (reference sequence). CDR3 length: 17 residues. The CDR3 sequence: CASSLSMTLALSDEQFF. The CDR3 coding sequence is TGTGCCAGCAGTTTATCCATGACCCTAGCGTTGAGCGATGAGCAGTTCTTC.

The table lists this clonotype with many counts. This chain connects TRBV4-2 to TRBJ1-1, with a possible D match to TRBD1 (5 bases). This CDR3 spans 14 amino acids. Germline CDR1 reads LGHNA; CDR2 reads YNFKEQ. With 0 bases removed from V and 4 bases from J, the gap between germline ends came to 9 bases. CDR3 sequence (DNA): TGTGCCAGCAGCCAAGACGGAGGGGTCACTGAAGCTTTCTTT. It specifies CASSQDGGVTEAFF.